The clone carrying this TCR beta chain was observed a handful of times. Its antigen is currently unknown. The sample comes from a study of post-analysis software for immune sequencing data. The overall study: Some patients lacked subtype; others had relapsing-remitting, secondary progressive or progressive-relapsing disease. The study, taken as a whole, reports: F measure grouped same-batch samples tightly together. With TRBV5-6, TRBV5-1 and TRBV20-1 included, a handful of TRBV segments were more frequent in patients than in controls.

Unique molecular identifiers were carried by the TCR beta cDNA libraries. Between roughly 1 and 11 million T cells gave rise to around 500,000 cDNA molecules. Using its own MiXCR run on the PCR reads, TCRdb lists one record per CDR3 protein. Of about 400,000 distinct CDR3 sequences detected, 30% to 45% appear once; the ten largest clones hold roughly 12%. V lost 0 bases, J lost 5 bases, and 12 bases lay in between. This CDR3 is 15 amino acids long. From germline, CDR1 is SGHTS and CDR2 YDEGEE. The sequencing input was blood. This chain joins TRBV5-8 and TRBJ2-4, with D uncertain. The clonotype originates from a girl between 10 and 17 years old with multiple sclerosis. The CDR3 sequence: CASSLAGRRQNIQYF. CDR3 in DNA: TGTGCCAGCAGCTTGGCCGGTAGGCGCCAAAACATTCAGTACTTC.